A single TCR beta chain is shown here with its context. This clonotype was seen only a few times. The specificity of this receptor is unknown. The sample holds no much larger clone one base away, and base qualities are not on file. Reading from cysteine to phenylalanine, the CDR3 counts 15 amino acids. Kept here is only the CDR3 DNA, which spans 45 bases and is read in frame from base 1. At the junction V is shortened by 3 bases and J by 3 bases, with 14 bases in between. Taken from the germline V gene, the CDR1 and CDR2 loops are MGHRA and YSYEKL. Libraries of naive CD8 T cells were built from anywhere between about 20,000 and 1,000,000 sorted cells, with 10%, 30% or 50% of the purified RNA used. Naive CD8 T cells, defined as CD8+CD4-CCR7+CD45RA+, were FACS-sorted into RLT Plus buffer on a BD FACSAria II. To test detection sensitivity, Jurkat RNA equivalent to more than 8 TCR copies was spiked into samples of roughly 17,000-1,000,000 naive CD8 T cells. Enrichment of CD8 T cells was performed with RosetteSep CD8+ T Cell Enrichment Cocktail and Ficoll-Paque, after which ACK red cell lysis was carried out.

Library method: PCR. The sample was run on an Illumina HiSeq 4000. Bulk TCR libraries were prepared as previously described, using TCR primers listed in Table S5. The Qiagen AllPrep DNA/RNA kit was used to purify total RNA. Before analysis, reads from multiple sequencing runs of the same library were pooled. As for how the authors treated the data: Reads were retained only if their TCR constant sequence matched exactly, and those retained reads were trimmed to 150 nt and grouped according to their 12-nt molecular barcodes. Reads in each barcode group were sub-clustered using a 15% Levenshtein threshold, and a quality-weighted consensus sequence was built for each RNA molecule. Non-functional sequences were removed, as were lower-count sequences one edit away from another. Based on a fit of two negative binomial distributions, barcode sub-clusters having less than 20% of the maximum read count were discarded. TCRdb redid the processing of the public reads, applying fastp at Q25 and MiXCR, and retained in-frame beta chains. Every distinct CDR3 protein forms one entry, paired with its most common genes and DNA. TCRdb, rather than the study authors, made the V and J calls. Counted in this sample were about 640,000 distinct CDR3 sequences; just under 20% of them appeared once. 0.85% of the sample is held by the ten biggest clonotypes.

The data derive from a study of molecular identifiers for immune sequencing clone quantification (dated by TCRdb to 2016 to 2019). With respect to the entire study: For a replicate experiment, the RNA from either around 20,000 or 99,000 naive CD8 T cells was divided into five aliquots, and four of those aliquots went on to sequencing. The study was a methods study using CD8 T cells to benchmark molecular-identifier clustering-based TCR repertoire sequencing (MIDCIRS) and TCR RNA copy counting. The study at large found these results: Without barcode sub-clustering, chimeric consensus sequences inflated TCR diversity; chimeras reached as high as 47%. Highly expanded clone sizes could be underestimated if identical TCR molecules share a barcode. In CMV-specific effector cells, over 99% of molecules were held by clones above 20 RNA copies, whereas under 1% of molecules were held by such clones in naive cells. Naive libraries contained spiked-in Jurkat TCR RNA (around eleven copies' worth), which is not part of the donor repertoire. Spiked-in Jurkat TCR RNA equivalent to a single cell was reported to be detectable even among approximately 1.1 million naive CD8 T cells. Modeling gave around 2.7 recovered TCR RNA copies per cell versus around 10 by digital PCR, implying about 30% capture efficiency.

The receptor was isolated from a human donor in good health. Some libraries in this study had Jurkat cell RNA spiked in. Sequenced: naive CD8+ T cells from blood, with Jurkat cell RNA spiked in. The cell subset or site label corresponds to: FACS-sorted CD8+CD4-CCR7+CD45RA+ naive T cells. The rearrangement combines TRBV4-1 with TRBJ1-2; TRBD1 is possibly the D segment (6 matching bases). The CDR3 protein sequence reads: CASSQGDRLDYGYTF. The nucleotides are TGCGCCAGCAGCCAGGGCGACAGGTTAGACTATGGCTACACCTTC.